The present entry profiles one T cell receptor (beta chain) with its context. This record belongs to a study of cytotoxic CD8 clonotypes in ibrutinib-treated CLL. The germline V gene encodes CDR1 WSHSY and CDR2 SAAADI. V dropped 1 base and J dropped 0 bases, with 20 bases sitting between them. This CDR3 comprises 19 residues. The repertoire was sequenced with immunoSEQ multiplex PCR; TCRdb's copy has only in-frame clones and lacks some. The data show some 120,000 clones, with roughly 57% seen just once and around a third held by the top ten. The chain employs TRBV10-2 and TRBJ2-3, with D possibly being TRBD2 (6 bases). The sequenced sample was PBMCs, obtained after 24 months of ibrutinib treatment. This clonotype originated in a human donor with chronic lymphocytic leukemia. For the CDR3, the DNA is TGCGCCAGCAGTGAGTATAATACGGGACGGACTACTAGCACAGATACGCAGTATTTT. Amino acid sequence: CASSEYNTGRTTSTDTQYF.